This T cell receptor (beta chain) is from a study of cytomegalovirus exposure and HLA in healthy donors. Study outcomes and limitations: Across donors, most TCRs were seen rarely, yet some public ones were widespread. In a later analysis, HLA-associated TCR beta chains were more clonally expanded than equally common others. Donors were assumed by presence/absence analyses to have roughly uniform sequencing depth.

The CDR3 has 14 amino acids. Trimming stripped 6 bases from V and 1 base from J, with 9 bases between. In germline, CDR1 is MNHEY, CDR2 SMNVEV (reference sequence). The PCR ran on 60 Vbeta and 13 Jbeta primers. Produced via immunoSEQ multiplex PCR; TCRdb's table is partial and in-frame only. The profile shows 150,000 or so clones, roughly 73% of them singletons. In regard to this clone: Its antigen is as yet unknown.

The genes are TRBV27 and TRBJ2-2; D might be TRBD1 (6 bases). The sequenced material came from PBMCs. The TCR was taken from a man aged 18-30 years in good health and CMV-seropositive. The CDR3 DNA follows: TGTGCCAGCAGATGGGGGCAGAACACCGGGGAGCTGTTTTTT. Residues: CASRWGQNTGELFF.